This T cell receptor beta chain is from a study of CD8 T cells in ankylosing spondylitis. Losses at the gene ends were 1 base for V and 7 bases for J; bases not matched to a gene: 9. This CDR3 region has 17 residues. In germline, CDR1 is LGHDT, CDR2 YNNKEL (reference sequence). Overall study results and limits: Characteristic, it appeared, of ankylosing spondylitis blood was a TCR beta motif of several highly homologous variants. The disease-linked clones had a CD8+ phenotype and low blood frequencies.

TCR beta libraries were made by quantitative 5'-RACE with molecular barcodes. TCRdb redid the calling of the 5' RACE reads with MiXCR, one entry per CDR3 protein. The table shows about 240,000 distinct CDR3 sequences, with around 9.2% occurring only once. This clonotype was found a few times. Antigen: not known. Sequenced: blood, either unsorted or a sorted T cell fraction (not recorded which). The V and J genes are TRBV3-1 and TRBJ2-1; TRBD2 agrees at 11 bases. The clonotype comes from a male donor with ankylosing spondylitis or in good health (not recorded which). The CDR3 spells CASSQGRVAGGLNEQFF. The CDR3 coding sequence is TGTGCCAGCAGCCAAGGTCGTGTAGCGGGAGGGTTGAATGAGCAGTTCTTC.